The next 31 T cell receptor beta chains were all read from a single sample in a study of regulatory T cells in long-lasting Graves disease. Time point given: persistent/refractory GD, antithyroid drugs over 5 years with positive TRAb. Preparation of the TCR library used RNA extracted from PBMCs. Arm-PCR of CDR3 regions with iRepertoire HTBI primers generated TCR beta libraries. TCRdb passed the multiplex PCR reads through MiXCR, listing each CDR3 protein once. This table holds 300,000 to 350,000 distinct CDR3 sequences, roughly a fifth found once. This specimen was peripheral blood mononuclear cells (PBMCs), taken when the disease was refractory, from a patient treated with antithyroid drugs. These receptors came from a female donor with Graves disease.

V and J are TRBV29-1 and TRBJ1-5, with 8 bases aligning to TRBD1. The trim removed 4 bases at V and 0 bases at J, leaving 2 bases unmatched. This CDR3 spans 14 amino acids. CDR1 is SQVTM, CDR2 ANQGSEA, per germline. The CDR3 sequence is CSVVGQDSNQPQHF. CDR3 in DNA: TGCAGCGTTGTGGGACAGGATAGCAATCAGCCCCAGCATTTT.

This clonotype was seen at least ten times. V and J are TRBV27 and TRBJ1-2; no definite D call. V lost 0 bases and J 8 bases, leaving 16 bases between the germline ends. The CDR3 contains 15 residues. Germline V gives CDR1 MNHEY, CDR2 SMNVEV (reference sequence). CDR3 bases: TGTGCCAGCAGTTTATCGGGCACCTTTATTTTGGGCTACACCTTC. It yields the protein CASSLSGTFILGYTF.

This clonotype came up a few times. This chain links TRBV6-1 with TRBJ2-5, with 9 bases matching TRBD2. Germline CDR1 reads MNHNS; CDR2 reads SASEGT. Losses at the gene ends were 6 bases for V and 2 bases for J; bases not matched to a gene: 1. The length of the CDR3 is 13 residues. CDR3 in amino acids: CASRTSGQETQYF. The CDR3 nucleotides read TGTGCCAGCAGGACTAGCGGTCAAGAGACCCAGTACTTC.

This clonotype was seen only a few times. The CDR3 protein is CASSYSKIRAPNKNIQYF. The CDR3 bases are TGTGCCAGCAGTTACTCGAAGATTCGCGCCCCAAATAAAAACATTCAGTACTTC. The chain combines TRBV6-2 or TRBV6-3 with TRBJ2-4, with D hard to call. The germline V and J ends were trimmed by 0 bases and 4 bases, with 19 bases remaining between them. CDR1 is MNHEY, CDR2 SVGEGT, per germline. This CDR3 is 18 amino acids long.

This clonotype was counted at least ten times. The gene calls are TRBV7-2 and TRBJ1-5, with 9 bases that match TRBD1. The junction had 6 bases not matched to a gene; V was cut back by 5 bases and J by 1 base. The germline CDR1 and CDR2 sequences are SGHTA and FQGNSA. This CDR3 region has 16 residues. DNA for the CDR3: TGTGCCAGCAGCCCAGGACAGGGGTCGAGCAATCAGCCCCAGCATTTT. It translates to CASSPGQGSSNQPQHF. The full variable domain, in which reference TRBV7-2 and TRBJ1-5 provide the parts outside the CDR3, is GAGVSQSPSNKVTEKGKDVELRCDPISGHTALYWYRQSLGQGLEFLIYFQGNSAPDKSGLPSDRFSAERTGGSVSTLTIQRTQQEDSAVYLCASSPGQGSSNQPQHFGDGTRLSIL.

The V gene is TRBV4-1, the J gene TRBJ2-5; no reliable D call. The CDR3 is 14 amino acids. V lost 3 bases and J 4 bases, leaving 12 bases between the germline ends. In germline, CDR1 is MGHRA, CDR2 YSYEKL. In DNA form, the CDR3 reads TGCGCCAGCAGCCACCCCGGACCCGGAGAGACCCAGTACTTC. It specifies CASSHPGPGETQYF.

A few counts support this clonotype. CDR3 sequence reads: CASSINDREAFF. The CDR3 DNA reads TGTGCCAGTAGTATAAATGACAGGGAAGCTTTCTTT. The chain has TRBV19 and TRBJ1-1, with a weak D call TRBD1 (6 bases). In germline, CDR1 is LNHDA, CDR2 SQIVND (reference sequence). This CDR3 contains 12 residues. V was shortened by 2 bases and J by 8 bases, with 9 bases between the two germline ends.

This clonotype was recorded at least ten times. The gene calls are TRBV12-3 or TRBV12-4 and TRBJ2-7; the match to TRBD1 covers 11 bases. The CDR3 totals 15 residues. V shed 6 bases and J 3 bases; nucleotides not matched to a gene: 7. Here the CDR3 DNA reads TGTGCCAGCAGGTCTACCGGGACAGGGGGCTACGAGCAGTACTTC. Protein: CASRSTGTGGYEQYF.

This clonotype occurred many times. The chain is built from TRBV20-1 and TRBJ2-7; the D call may be TRBD1 or TRBD2 (5 bases each). The CDR3 consists of 13 residues. Germline values: CDR1 DFQATT, CDR2 SNEGSKA (reference sequence). Trimming removed 4 bases from V and 0 bases from J, with 10 bases in between. The CDR3 protein is CSAKGRLSYEQYF. The DNA for the CDR3 is TGCAGTGCTAAGGGACGGCTCTCCTACGAGCAGTACTTC.

J is TRBJ2-1 and V is TRBV18; TRBD1 agrees at 9 bases. This CDR3 comprises 17 residues. V shed 3 bases, J shed 6 bases, and the junction held 12 bases outside the gene matches. Germline loops: CDR1 KGHSH, CDR2 LQKENI. This CDR3 reads CASSPPTGTGSFNEQFF. DNA for the CDR3: TGTGCCAGCTCACCGCCCACCGGGACAGGGTCGTTCAATGAGCAGTTCTTC.

This clonotype was counted once. The chain has TRBV27 and TRBJ1-3, with a possible D match to TRBD1 (5 bases). V lost 2 bases and J lost 2, with 10 bases in between. CDR1 and CDR2 (germline): MNHEY, SMNVEV (reference sequence). There are 15 residues in the CDR3. CDR3 DNA sequence: TGTGCCAGCAGTTTAATCGGGGCCCCTGGAAACACCATATATTTT. It codes for CASSLIGAPGNTIYF.

This clonotype was seen repeatedly, ten times or more. The chain couples TRBV29-1 to TRBJ1-1, with TRBD1 as a possible D gene (5 bases). Deletions cut 3 bases from V and 10 bases from J, with 21 bases between. The germline V gene has CDR1 SQVTM and CDR2 ANQGSEA. The CDR3 covers 14 residues. CDR3 DNA sequence: TGCAGCGTTGACCTCTTATGGGACGGCGGGGTAGCTTTCTTT. Protein sequence: CSVDLLWDGGVAFF.

The chain employs TRBV5-1 and TRBJ2-5, with TRBD1 matching 10 bases. CDR3 size: 17 residues. CDR1 is SGHRS and CDR2 is YFSETQ in the germline V gene. V lost 4 bases to trimming and J lost 5 bases; unmatched junction nucleotides: 14. The CDR3 region has the DNA TGCGCCAGCAGCCCCGGGACCGGGACAGGGGATTGGGAGACCCAGTACTTC. This gives the protein CASSPGTGTGDWETQYF.

This chain connects TRBV3-1 to TRBJ2-7, with 15 bases that match TRBD2. V dropped 6 bases and J dropped 2; count of bases not matched to a gene: 5. The CDR3 consists of 16 residues. Germline-derived CDR1 and CDR2 are LGHDT and YNNKEL (reference sequence). The CDR3 region has the DNA TGTGCCAGCAGTAACGGACTAGCGGGAGGGACCTACGAGCAGTACTTC. Protein sequence: CASSNGLAGGTYEQYF.

V and J are TRBV5-1 and TRBJ2-2; D remains unclear. CDR3 length equals 12 residues. The V end was cut by 2 bases, the J end by 7 bases, with 6 bases between. CDR1 and CDR2 from the germline V gene are SGHRS and YFSETQ. The CDR3 reads CASSFDFGELFF. The CDR3 DNA reads as TGCGCCAGCAGCTTTGACTTCGGGGAGCTGTTTTTT. Looking up the rest from reference TRBV5-1 and TRBJ2-2 gives the full variable domain: KAGVTQTPRYLIKTRGQQVTLSCSPISGHRSVSWYQQTPGQGLQFLFEYFSETQRNKGNFPGRFSGRQFSNSRSEMNVSTLELGDSALYLCASSFDFGELFFGEGSRLTVL.

This clonotype was recorded at least ten times. The chain is built from TRBV28 and TRBJ1-2; 7 nucleotides align to TRBD1. CDR3 length: 14 residues. Germline loops: CDR1 MDHEN, CDR2 SYDVKM. The V segment lost 5 bases and the J segment 5 bases; nucleotides outside the gene matches: 8. The CDR3 DNA is TGTGCCAGCAGTCCCCAGGGGGGGGGATATGGCTACACCTTC. Amino acid sequence: CASSPQGGGYGYTF.

This clonotype has just a few counts. The chain recombines TRBV5-1 with TRBJ2-1, with D maybe TRBD2 (5 bases). This CDR3 region has 15 residues. V lost 0 bases and J 2 bases, leaving 9 bases between the germline ends. CDR1 is SGHRS, CDR2 YFSETQ, per germline. CDR3: CASSLAGAAYNEQFF. CDR3 nucleotide sequence: TGCGCCAGCAGCTTGGCCGGAGCGGCCTACAATGAGCAGTTCTTC.

This clonotype was observed many times. The chain couples TRBV10-3 to TRBJ2-7; a possible D gene is TRBD2 (7 bases). The CDR3 spans 13 residues. Germline loops: CDR1 ENHRY, CDR2 SYGVKD. The germline V and J ends were trimmed by 7 bases and 1 base, with 11 bases remaining between them. CDR3 sequence reads: CAIKGEGSYEQYF. The CDR3 nucleotides read TGTGCCATCAAGGGGGAGGGTTCCTACGAGCAGTACTTC.

CDR3 bases: TGCAGTGCTAGAGAAGCTAGGACCCCCAATCAGCCCCAGCATTTT. Amino acids: CSAREARTPNQPQHF. The V and J genes are TRBV20-1 and TRBJ1-5; no definite D call. The CDR3 spans 15 residues. Germline CDR1 is DFQATT and CDR2 is SNEGSKA (reference sequence). Trimming left V 0 bases short and J 3 bases short, with 12 bases between.

The chain joins TRBV4-1 to TRBJ1-3, with D unclear. V lost 4 bases and J lost 9, with 10 bases in between. This CDR3 comprises 12 residues. Germline CDR1 and CDR2: MGHRA and YSYEKL. CDR3 sequence reads: CASSLPGGTIYF. CDR3 sequence (DNA): TGCGCCAGCAGCCTCCCGGGAGGCACCATATATTTT.

A remark on this clonotype: This may stem from a read error, because a much larger clone lies one nucleotide away. This chain connects TRBV9 to TRBJ2-5, with TRBD1 matching 7 bases. Trimming cost V 4 bases and J 2 bases; bases outside gene matches: 11. There are 16 residues in the CDR3. Germline V CDR1 and CDR2: SGDLS, YYNGEE. Here the CDR3 DNA reads TGTGCCAGCAGCATAACGACAGGGCCGCCTCAAGAGACCCAGTACTTC. Translated, it gives CASSITTGPPQETQYF.

Many counts were recorded for this clonotype. The genes are TRBV27 and TRBJ2-6, with D perhaps matching TRBD1 or TRBD2 (5 bases each). Deletions cut 6 bases from V and 0 bases from J, with 12 bases between. The CDR3 consists of 16 residues. CDR1 MNHEY and CDR2 SMNVEV come from the germline V gene (reference sequence). The CDR3 DNA reads TGTGCCAGCAGCGAAGTTGGGGGCTCTGGGGCCAACGTCCTGACTTTC. Residues: CASSEVGGSGANVLTF.

There are many counts of this clonotype. The genes are TRBV29-1 and TRBJ1-1; D uncertain. CDR3 length equals 14 residues. CDR1 is SQVTM and CDR2 is ANQGSEA in the germline V gene. Trimming took 2 bases from V and 0 from J, leaving 10 bases between them. The CDR3 DNA sequence: TGCAGCGTTGAAAAGCGGGAAATGAACACTGAAGCTTTCTTT. This gives the protein CSVEKREMNTEAFF.

The chain employs TRBV19 and TRBJ1-2, with D possibly TRBD1 on 5 matching bases. The CDR3 runs to 13 residues. Trimming took 10 bases from V and 5 from J, leaving 17 bases between them. Germline CDR1 reads LNHDA; CDR2 reads SQIVND (reference sequence). The CDR3 region has the DNA TGTGCCACCGCGGCAGGGCGAGGGTATGGCTACACCTTC. This encodes CATAAGRGYGYTF.

This clonotype occurred a few times. The CDR3 is CASSAALGSSGNTIYF. The CDR3 DNA follows: TGTGCCAGTAGTGCTGCACTAGGGAGCTCTGGAAACACCATATATTTT. This sequence joins TRBV19 and TRBJ1-3; D not resolved. The CDR3 is made up of 16 amino acids. V dropped 5 bases and J dropped 0 bases, with 14 bases sitting between them. Germline V gene sequence: CDR1 LNHDA, CDR2 SQIVND (reference sequence). Full variable domain (remainder filled in from reference TRBV19 and TRBJ1-3): DGGITQSPKYLFRKEGQNVTLSCEQNLNHDAMYWYRQDPGQGLRLIYYSQIVNDFQKGDIAEGYSVSREKKESFPLTVTSAQKNPTAFYLCASSAALGSSGNTIYFGEGSWLTVV.

In its sample, this clonotype was seen many times. The chain is built from TRBV28 and TRBJ1-3; D might be TRBD1 (5 bases). This CDR3 is 16 amino acids long. CDR1 and CDR2 from the germline V gene are MDHEN and SYDVKM. The V end was cut by 1 base, the J end by 1 base, with 11 bases between. The CDR3 DNA follows: TGTGCCAGCAGTTTATCCCTCAGGGATTCTGGAAACACCATATATTTT. Encoded protein: CASSLSLRDSGNTIYF.

The V gene is TRBV5-8, the J gene TRBJ1-1, with TRBD1 as a possible D gene (5 bases). V was cut by 4 bases and J by 0 bases, with 22 bases left in between. This CDR3 spans 18 amino acids. The germline V gene has CDR1 SGHTS and CDR2 YDEGEE. In nucleotides, the CDR3 is TGTGCCAGCAGCCCCCTGGGACTGTTAGGGGCCATGAACACTGAAGCTTTCTTT. Translating it yields CASSPLGLLGAMNTEAFF.

This clonotype was detected many times. V is TRBV6-1 and J is TRBJ2-7, with a weak D call TRBD1 (7 bases). V gave up 7 bases and J gave up 3 bases, with 25 bases separating them. CDR3 length: 17 amino acids. Germline V lookup: CDR1 MNHNS, CDR2 SASEGT. The CDR3 DNA follows: TGTGCCAGCAACCCCAGACAGGGTTCGGGACTCGACTACGAGCAGTACTTC. Its translation is CASNPRQGSGLDYEQYF.

This clonotype showed up many times. The chain joins TRBV28 to TRBJ1-1; no clear D gene. Germline loops: CDR1 MDHEN, CDR2 SYDVKM. The CDR3 covers 12 residues. Between the trimmed V and J ends, which lost 2 bases and 3 bases, there was a span of 4 bases. The CDR3, as DNA: TGTGCCAGCAGTTTAGAGGACACTGAAGCTTTCTTT. The encoded protein is CASSLEDTEAFF.

With regard to this clonotype: Given a much more abundant clone one base away, this may be a read error. This rearrangement joins TRBV6-1 to TRBJ1-3; the D is unclear. The CDR3 totals 12 residues. CDR1 is MNHNS and CDR2 is SASEGT in the germline V gene. Trimming cost V 6 bases and J 8 bases, with 11 bases left between them. The CDR3 bases are TGTGCCAGCAGGGACCGGCGTGACACCATATATTTT. This codes for CASRDRRDTIYF.

This clonotype was observed at least ten times. The chain has TRBV11-2 and TRBJ2-7, with D uncertain. The CDR3 extends over 13 amino acids. With 2 bases removed from V and 7 bases from J, the gap between germline ends came to 12 bases. Per germline, CDR1 SGHAT and CDR2 FQNNGV. The CDR3 region has the DNA TGTGCCAGCAGCTTACCCCCTTCGGAGGAGCAGTACTTC. This gives the protein CASSLPPSEEQYF.